This note documents a single TCR beta chain sequence. Its specific antigen is unknown. Base qualities are not provided; no much larger clone lies one nucleotide away. The data belong to a study of immune evolution from preneoplasia to lung adenocarcinoma (dated by TCRdb to about 2021). For context, the study as a whole: The study combined immune gene expression, TCR sequencing and multiplex immunofluorescence to profile immune contexture across lung adenocarcinoma precursors and invasive adenocarcinoma. According to the study, around 99 samples were used for TCR sequencing. The sample size depended on which specimens were available, not on a prior power calculation. The immune data were integrated with whole exome sequencing and methylation data obtained from the same cohort of nodules. Resected precursor lesions (AAH, AIS, MIA) and invasive adenocarcinomas were compared against paired morphologically normal lung tissue. TCR sequencing data were obtained from approximately 56 patients. Class I HLA alleles were inferred from exome data with POLYSOLVER, and allele-specific HLA loss was detected with LOHHLA. The overall cohort was made up of around 50 patients with pulmonary nodules who had surgical resection.

Inclusive of the bounding cysteine and phenylalanine, the CDR3 is 12 residues long. Only the CDR3 DNA stays, 36 bases, in frame from base 1. The germline V gene provides CDR1 MDHEN and CDR2 SYDVKM. V is trimmed back by 6 bases and J by 2 bases, and the junction contains 1 base that no gene match accounts for. The research as a whole found: Normal lung had the highest top T cell clone frequencies, which appeared to decline progressively from AAH through AIS, MIA and invasive adenocarcinoma. Clonality was highest in normal lung, while later-stage lesions appeared to show lower clonality but higher T cell density and diversity. The findings were based on association rather than direct causation, and larger cohorts with long-term follow-up and longitudinal biopsies were deemed needed. Because every patient came from Japan and China, how well the results apply to Western populations was uncertain.

Using the immunoSEQ hsTCRbeta Kit, TCR beta CDR3 regions were sequenced from DNA. For the original study's pipeline: TCR sequencing data were analysed with the ImmunoSEQ Analyzer. T cell clonality was defined as 1 minus Pielou's evenness, calculated on productive rearrangements. The inverse Simpson index, applied to productive templates, was used to measure T cell diversity. T cell density was expressed as TCR beta template counts normalized to usable DNA, with usable DNA estimated by amplifying and sequencing housekeeping genes. Two-sided Kruskal-Wallis tests were used to compare TCR metrics between histologic stages. This immuneACCESS table, as held by TCRdb, lists in-frame sequences with V and J called but not all clones. Of the missing ones, under half trace to an unresolved V gene in checked studies; the others have no known cause. D and trimming were read from the DNA, whereas the V and J calls and clone size are those reported in that table. The sample table records some 7,000 clones; around 80% of these occur just once. The ten largest clones represent approximately 6% of the sample.

Resection was performed on patients in Japan or China between the mid-2010s and the late 2010s. Two lung cancer pathologists independently reviewed H&E slides to confirm the histologic diagnosis of every case. DNA was isolated from FFPE tissue using the AllPrep DNA/RNA FFPE Kit. This TCR was recovered from a person aged 55 to 79 with lung adenocarcinoma. The V and J genes are TRBV28 and TRBJ2-7, with TRBD1 matching 7 junction bases. Material for sequencing was FFPE adjacent normal lung tissue. The nucleotide sequence is TGTGCCAGCAGAGGACAGGCCTACGAGCAGTACTTC. Its translation is CASRGQAYEQYF.